This TCR beta chain derives from a study of post-analysis software for immune sequencing data. The overall study: Recorded disease courses covered relapsing-remitting, secondary progressive and progressive-relapsing multiple sclerosis. Some patients had no subtype annotation.

The TCR beta cDNA libraries carried unique molecular identifiers. MiXCR was run by TCRdb on the PCR reads, yielding one entry per CDR3 protein. This table holds about 430,000 distinct CDR3 sequences, about 40% found once. Overall study results and limits: There were five or six TRBV segments more frequent in patients than controls, and TRBV5-6, TRBV5-1 and TRBV20-1 were among them. Multiple sclerosis patients had significantly lower normalized Chao1 diversity than controls.

With regard to this clonotype: Antigen: not known.

The CDR3 runs to 12 residues. Per the germline V gene, CDR1 is SGHTA and CDR2 is FQGNSA. V lost 5 bases and J 6 bases, leaving 8 bases between the germline ends. The clonotype comes from a girl aged 2 to 9 with multiple sclerosis. This chain joins TRBV7-2 and TRBJ1-5, with no clear D. The material sequenced was blood. The CDR3, as DNA: TGTGCCAGCAGCCTGTCGTTTCAGCCCCAGCATTTT. It specifies CASSLSFQPQHF.